This TCR beta chain was documented in a study of blood T cell repertoires in COVID-19. Study at large: COVID-19 samples, acute and convalescent, were from the United States, Italy and Spain. T cells, B-cell-depleted T cells, or PBMCs provided the cDNA or gDNA that served as material.

The sample holds one count of this clone. Original handling: For nucleated cells, counts were estimated from reference gene primer amplification. Data came from immunoSEQ multiplex PCR; TCRdb stores just in-frame clones and leaves some out. That table gives V, J and clone size, and the DNA gave D and trimming. The table has fewer than 20,000 clones, 80% to 90% seen once. This sequence was found in a man older than 75 with acute or convalescent COVID-19. What was sequenced was peripheral blood.

DNA for the CDR3: TGTGCCAGCAGCCTCGTGGCGAACACTGAAGCTTTCTTT. Amino acids: CASSLVANTEAFF. This sequence joins TRBV9 and TRBJ1-1; the D is unclear. V lost 4 bases to trimming and J lost 1 base, with 8 bases between them. Germline V gene sequence: CDR1 SGDLS, CDR2 YYNGEE. The CDR3 has 13 residues.